This T cell receptor beta chain was found in a study of CD8 T cells in Susac syndrome. The study, taken as a whole, reports: Regarding the TCR sequencing and HLA analysis, the study admitted that a relatively small number of individuals were involved.

Trimming left V 4 bases short and J 4 bases short, with 10 bases between. Germline V CDR1 and CDR2: SGHTA, FQGNSA. This CDR3 has 14 amino acids. It was with random hexamers that 0.5 to 1 ug RNA was reverse transcribed. The method of amplification for TCR beta CDR3 was immunoSEQ multiplex PCR, covering 54 Vbeta and 13 Jbeta. One entry per CDR3 protein results from TCRdb running MiXCR on the immunoSEQ multiplex PCR reads. The sample has fewer than 250,000 distinct CDR3 sequences; 80% to 95% are singletons. This clonotype was picked up one time. Its specificity is unknown. From blood CD8+ and CD4+ T cells, the TCR beta chain was sequenced. While CD8+ and CD4+ T cells were isolated negatively, TEMRA cells were enriched by FACS.

The TCR was taken from a human donor in good health. The sequenced sample was CD4+ T cells from PBMCs. The J gene is TRBJ1-4, the V gene TRBV7-2; TRBD1 might be the D (6 bases). CDR3 DNA: TGTGCCAGCAGCTCTCGACAGGATAATGAAAAACTGTTTTTT. Protein sequence: CASSSRQDNEKLFF.